This entry lists 8 T cell receptor beta chains sequenced from one sample in a study of CD4 T cell repertoires in COVID-19. Some clones are missing from TCRdb's copy, which holds only in-frame ones; the method was immunoSEQ multiplex PCR. The sample comprises about 24,000 clones, over 90% of which are singletons, and about 0.66% rests with the top ten. These memory T cells were uncultured and sequenced directly after ex vivo isolation. The sample was circulating follicular helper CD4+ T cells (cTfh) from blood, taken before the COVID-19 pandemic. The receptors come from a human donor who had COVID-19.

The chain has TRBV27 and TRBJ2-1; D is unresolved. This CDR3 spans 14 amino acids. The V end was cut by 7 bases, the J end by 0 bases, with 10 bases between. The germline gives CDR1 MNHEY, CDR2 SMNVEV (reference sequence). The CDR3 nucleotides read TGTGCCAGCAACCCCCTGAGCTCCTACAATGAGCAGTTCTTC. Amino acids: CASNPLSSYNEQFF.

The chain combines TRBV29-1 with TRBJ1-1, with 8 bases fitting TRBD1. In germline, CDR1 is SQVTM, CDR2 ANQGSEA. The CDR3 consists of 14 residues. The ends lost 4 bases at V and 4 bases at J; junction bases unmatched: 8. The CDR3 sequence: CSVGGQGAITEAFF. The CDR3 coding sequence is TGCAGCGTTGGTGGTCAGGGGGCGATCACTGAAGCTTTCTTT. Complete variable domain (other parts from reference TRBV29-1 and TRBJ1-1): SAVISQKPSRDICQRGTSLTIQCQVDSQVTMMFWYRQQPGQSLTLIATANQGSEATYESGFVIDKFPISRPNLTFSTLTVSNMSPEDSSIYLCSVGGQGAITEAFFGQGTRLTVV.

V and J are TRBV5-8 and TRBJ1-1; no firm D call. Per the germline V gene, CDR1 is SGHTS and CDR2 is YDEGEE. CDR3 length equals 13 residues. Trimming left V 3 bases short and J 4 bases short, with 10 bases between. The chain's CDR3 is CASSWGRGTEAFF. The CDR3, as DNA: TGTGCCAGCAGCTGGGGTCGGGGCACTGAAGCTTTCTTT.

This sequence joins TRBV29-1 and TRBJ2-3; 9 nucleotides agree with TRBD2. Germline V CDR1 and CDR2: SQVTM, ANQGSEA. V lost 7 bases and J lost 0; bases outside the gene matches: 5. The CDR3 contains 14 residues. The CDR3 DNA is TGCAGCGCCCTAGCGGGGCATAGCACAGATACGCAGTATTTT. This translates into CSALAGHSTDTQYF.

Concerning this clone itself: One end of the junction fails to match germline, which may point to a read error. This sample also contains other DNA sequences that code for the same CDR3. The chain uses TRBV7-8 and TRBJ1-2; TRBD1 matches at 7 bases. The CDR3 covers 13 residues. CDR1 is SGHVS and CDR2 is FQNEAQ in the germline V gene. CDR3 in DNA: TGTGCTAGCAGACCTACAGGGGCGGGTGGCTACACCTTC. This gives the protein CASRPTGAGGYTF.

V and J are TRBV11-1 and TRBJ1-6, with D unclear. Per germline, CDR1 SGHAT and CDR2 FQDESV (reference sequence). V lost 2 bases and J lost 8, with 7 bases in between. This CDR3 region has 13 residues. The CDR3 coding sequence is TGTGCCAGCAGCTTAAGCCGGGATTCACCCCTCCACTTT. Translated, it gives CASSLSRDSPLHF.

The chain is built from TRBV6-5 and TRBJ1-6; no clear D. The CDR3 loop spans 15 amino acids. Trimming pared 11 bases from V and 0 bases from J, leaving 14 bases between. In germline, CDR1 is MNHEY, CDR2 SVGAGI. The CDR3 bases are TGTGCCTCGCAGGCCGGGAGCTCCTATAATTCACCCCTCCACTTT. Protein product: CASQAGSSYNSPLHF.

The rearrangement links TRBV5-8 to TRBJ2-1; no clear D. Trimming removed 2 bases from V and 9 bases from J, with 9 bases in between. The CDR3 is made up of 12 amino acids. Germline V gene data show CDR1 as SGHTS and CDR2 as YDEGEE. DNA for the CDR3: TGTGCCAGCAGCTTACCCCCCAGTGAGCAGTTCTTC. Encoded protein: CASSLPPSEQFF.